Sequencing of this TCR beta chain was carried out in a study of cytomegalovirus exposure and HLA in healthy donors. Primers: 60 Vbeta forward and 13 Jbeta reverse. Some clones are missing from TCRdb's copy, which holds only in-frame ones; the method was immunoSEQ multiplex PCR. The sample contains 160,000 or so clones, roughly 80% of which appear only once. A note on this clone: Its target is unknown.

General study results and limits: The productive fraction for most TCR beta V segments was about 90% or about 30% in an earlier analysis. Using the classifier, cytomegalovirus status was reportedly diagnosed with high specificity and sensitivity.

This CDR3 has 13 amino acids. Germline V lookup: CDR1 KGHSH, CDR2 LQKENI. V gave up 5 bases and J gave up 3 bases, with 10 bases separating them. This sequence joins TRBV18 and TRBJ1-2, with D maybe TRBD1 (6 bases). This receptor was obtained from a man over 45 in good health and CMV-seropositive. Sequencing was carried out using PBMCs. CDR3 nucleotide sequence: TGTGCCAGCTCAAAACAGGGTGACTATGGCTACACCTTC. As protein: CASSKQGDYGYTF.